A selection of T cell receptor beta chains follows, all from one sample in a study of shared clonotypes between healthy human individuals. This table comes from immunoSEQ multiplex PCR, and its TCRdb copy is limited to in-frame clones, with some not included. This sample carries nearly 2 million clones, about 95% of them seen once, and the ten largest clones take more than 0.95%. The source material was naive CD8+ T cells sorted from blood. The receptors here all came from a man aged 18 to 35 in good health. Each CDR3 is given with its conserved first and last residue. Fields, in order: CDR3 DNA, CDR3 protein, D gene, J gene, clone size, V gene. D genes are given only for firm matches. Rows may omit the clone size; those that give it use once, few, many or a size class.

TGTGCCAGCTGCGAAAGCAATAGTCGGGCCAACGTCCTGACTTTC CASCESNSRANVLTF - TRBJ2-6 - TRBV5-6
TGTGCCAGCAGCTCGACAGGGGCTGGCTACACCTTC CASSSTGAGYTF TRBD1 TRBJ1-2 - TRBV7-9
TGTGCCAGAAGCTTGTGGACGGTTACATGGGTCTATGGCTACACCTTC CARSLWTVTWVYGYTF - TRBJ1-2 - TRBV5-3
TGTGCCAGCAGCGTATCTAGGTTCTCCTACGAGCAGTACTTC CASSVSRFSYEQYF - TRBJ2-7 - TRBV9
TGTGCCAGCAGCTTAGGGGTGGGCAATGAGCAGTTCTTC CASSLGVGNEQFF - TRBJ2-1 - TRBV7-9
TGTGCCAGCAGCTTGTGGGGGACAGGCTCCTACGAGCAGTACTTC CASSLWGTGSYEQYF TRBD1 TRBJ2-7 - TRBV5-6
TGTGCCAGCAGACCGACGGGGGTCGGTGGCTACACCTTC CASRPTGVGGYTF - TRBJ1-2 - TRBV27
TGTGCCAGTAGTATAGCCCACAAGGGGAACATTCAGTACTTC CASSIAHKGNIQYF - TRBJ2-4 few TRBV19
TGTGCCAGCAGCTTAGGGACGAACGAGCAGTACTTC CASSLGTNEQYF - TRBJ2-7 - TRBV7-9
TGTGCCAGCAGCTACACCGTCGAGCAGTACTTC CASSYTVEQYF - TRBJ2-7 - TRBV6-6
TGTGCCAGCAGCACCCTCCCGGGACAGGGTCGGGGCTTAGAGACCCAGTACTTC CASSTLPGQGRGLETQYF TRBD1 TRBJ2-5 once TRBV7-9
TGTGCCAGCAGCCCAAGGACAGGGGAAAGATATGGCTACACCTTC CASSPRTGERYGYTF TRBD1 TRBJ1-2 - TRBV7-9
TGTGCCAGCAGCTTGGACCCTCCCAATGAGCAGTTCTTC CASSLDPPNEQFF - TRBJ2-1 - TRBV5-6
TGTGCCAGCAGCTTAGGGACGGGAAGAAGGGATGAGCAGTTCTTC CASSLGTGRRDEQFF - TRBJ2-1 - TRBV7-9
TGTGCCAGCAGTTACCAAGACAAGTCCTACGAGCAGTACTTC CASSYQDKSYEQYF - TRBJ2-7 - TRBV6-5
TGTGCCAGCAGCGTAGGAGGCGGGGACTCCTACGAGCAGTACTTC CASSVGGGDSYEQYF - TRBJ2-7 - TRBV9
TGTGCCAGCAGCCGCAGCGGGGGAGAGCAGTTCTTC CASSRSGGEQFF TRBD2 TRBJ2-1 - TRBV7-9
TGTGCCAGCAGCCCTAGGACAGGGGCGAACACTGAAGCTTTCTTT CASSPRTGANTEAFF TRBD1 TRBJ1-1 - TRBV7-9
TGCGCCAGCAGCCCACAGGGAGAGAACCGGGAGACCCAGTACTTC CASSPQGENRETQYF - TRBJ2-5 - TRBV4-1
TGTGCCAGCAGCTTTGGTACTGGAGCCAACGTCCTGACTTTC CASSFGTGANVLTF - TRBJ2-6 - TRBV5-6
TGTGCCAGCAGCTTGGAGTTGGCAGGGGGCAGGATCTTC CASSLELAGGRIF TRBD1 TRBJ2-1 - TRBV5-8
TGTGCCAGCGGAACGGGGGTAAACACCGGGGAGCTGTTTTTT CASGTGVNTGELFF - TRBJ2-2 - TRBV7-6
TGTGCCAGCAGCTTGGGTCCGGGCTCCTACGAGCAGTACTTC CASSLGPGSYEQYF - TRBJ2-7 - TRBV5-6
TGTGCCACCAGCAGGGAGGAAGGGCTCCGCGGCTACACCTTC CATSREEGLRGYTF - TRBJ1-2 - TRBV15
TGCGCCAGCAGCCAACGGGAGGGGAGCACTGAAGCTTTCTTT CASSQREGSTEAFF - TRBJ1-1 - TRBV4-1
TGTGCCAGCAGTTATTCCAGCGGGGGCTACGAGCAGTACTTC CASSYSSGGYEQYF TRBD2 TRBJ2-7 once TRBV27
TGTGCCAGCAGTGAATGGGGGTCAGGCCTTGAAGCTTTCTTT CASSEWGSGLEAFF - TRBJ1-1 - TRBV6-1
TGTGCCAGCAGTGACCTCCGGGGCCCCGATACGCAGTATTTT CASSDLRGPDTQYF - TRBJ2-3 - TRBV6-1
TGTGCCAGCAGTTTATCCGGGGGGCGGGGAGAGACCCAGTACTTC CASSLSGGRGETQYF - TRBJ2-5 - TRBV27
TGTGCCAGCAGCTTAGAAGGGTCACTAGCGGAGCACACCGGGGAGCTGTTTTTT CASSLEGSLAEHTGELFF TRBD2 TRBJ2-2 - TRBV7-8
TGTGCCAGCACCGGGACTAGCAGCCTACAAGAGACCCAGTACTTC CASTGTSSLQETQYF TRBD2 TRBJ2-5 - TRBV9
TGTGCCAGCAGCGTAGTCCGGGAAGGGATGAACACTGAAGCTTTCTTT CASSVVREGMNTEAFF - TRBJ1-1 - TRBV9
TGTGCCAGCAATTCTTCACCGACAGGCCTCTATAATTCACCCCTCCACTTT CASNSSPTGLYNSPLHF - TRBJ1-6 - TRBV27
TGCGCCAGCAGGCTAGCGGGGGGGGGCACAGATACGCAGTATTTT CASRLAGGGTDTQYF TRBD2 TRBJ2-3 - TRBV10-2
TGCAGCGTCGACGGAGCGGCTCCCACCACAGATACGCAGTATTTT CSVDGAAPTTDTQYF - TRBJ2-3 - TRBV29-1
TGTGCCAGCAGCCAAGTGGCGAGCTGGGCAGGAGATACGCAGTATTTT CASSQVASWAGDTQYF - TRBJ2-3 - TRBV14
TGTGCCAGCTTACAGCTTTTAGGTAACACTGAAGCTTTCTTT CASLQLLGNTEAFF - TRBJ1-1 - TRBV2
TGTGCCAGCAGCGTAAGCGGGAGGGCCGTGACAGATACGCAGTATTTT CASSVSGRAVTDTQYF TRBD2 TRBJ2-3 - TRBV5-6
TGTGCCAGTAGTACGGGTGCGGCGATCGGGGAGCTGTTTTTT CASSTGAAIGELFF - TRBJ2-2 - TRBV19
TGTGCCAGCACCTCTGGACAGCCCCAGCATTTT CASTSGQPQHF - TRBJ1-5 - TRBV6-6
TGTGCCTGGAGTGTAATTCAGACTCTAGAGACCCAGTACTTC CAWSVIQTLETQYF - TRBJ2-5 - TRBV30
TGTGCCAGCAGCTACGGACAGGGGGCTTACGAGCAGTACTTC CASSYGQGAYEQYF TRBD1 TRBJ2-7 - TRBV5-6
TGTGCCAGCAGGGGCCATAGCGTTTCCTACAATGAGCAGTTCTTC CASRGHSVSYNEQFF - TRBJ2-1 - TRBV12-1
TGTGCCAGCAGCCAAGCGGGACAGGGCCACTACGAGCAGTACTTC CASSQAGQGHYEQYF TRBD1 TRBJ2-7 - TRBV14
TGCGCCAGCAGCCAAGACCTGACCCCGGGGACTGAAGCTTTCTTT CASSQDLTPGTEAFF - TRBJ1-1 - TRBV4-1
TGTGCCAGCAGTTTCGACAGCTCCTACAATGAGCAGTTCTTC CASSFDSSYNEQFF - TRBJ2-1 - TRBV6-5
TGTGCCAGCAGTTACCGCGGCGGGGGGACAGATACGCAGTATTTT CASSYRGGGTDTQYF TRBD2 TRBJ2-3 - TRBV6-5
TGCGCCAGCAGCCAAGAGACTAGCGGGTCCTATGAGCAGTTCTTC CASSQETSGSYEQFF TRBD2 TRBJ2-1 - TRBV4-3
TGTGCCAGCAGTGAAAAGGGTGTCGGATACGAGCAGTACTTC CASSEKGVGYEQYF - TRBJ2-7 - TRBV6-1
TGTGCCACCGGTGGTGACTCCTATAATTCACCCCTCCACTTT CATGGDSYNSPLHF - TRBJ1-6 - TRBV10-3
TGTGCCAGCAGCCCTAGCTTCCCCAATGAGCAGTTCTTC CASSPSFPNEQFF - TRBJ2-1 - TRBV27
TGCAGCCCCAGGGTAATAAGAGTCAATGAGCAGTTCTTC CSPRVIRVNEQFF - TRBJ2-1 once TRBV29-1
TGTGCCAGCAGGGGGACCCAGGTCTTAGGTGAAAAACTGTTTTTT CASRGTQVLGEKLFF - TRBJ1-4 - TRBV27
TGTGCCATCAGCCCGGGACTAGCGGGCATAAGCTCCTACAATGAGCAGTTCTTC CAISPGLAGISSYNEQFF TRBD2 TRBJ2-1 once TRBV10-3
TGTGCCAGCAGTCGGACAGGGAACACAGATACGCAGTATTTT CASSRTGNTDTQYF TRBD1 TRBJ2-3 - TRBV27